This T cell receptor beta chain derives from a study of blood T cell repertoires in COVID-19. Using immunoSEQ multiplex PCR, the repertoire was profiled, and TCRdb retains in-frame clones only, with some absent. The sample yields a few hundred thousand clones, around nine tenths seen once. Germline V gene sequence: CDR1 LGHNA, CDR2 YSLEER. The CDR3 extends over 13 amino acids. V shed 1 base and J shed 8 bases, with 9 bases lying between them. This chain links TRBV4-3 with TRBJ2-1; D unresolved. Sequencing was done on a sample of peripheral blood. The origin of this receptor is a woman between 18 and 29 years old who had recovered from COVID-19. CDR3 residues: CASSQAAEDEQFF. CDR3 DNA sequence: TGCGCCAGCAGCCAAGCCGCAGAGGATGAGCAGTTCTTC.